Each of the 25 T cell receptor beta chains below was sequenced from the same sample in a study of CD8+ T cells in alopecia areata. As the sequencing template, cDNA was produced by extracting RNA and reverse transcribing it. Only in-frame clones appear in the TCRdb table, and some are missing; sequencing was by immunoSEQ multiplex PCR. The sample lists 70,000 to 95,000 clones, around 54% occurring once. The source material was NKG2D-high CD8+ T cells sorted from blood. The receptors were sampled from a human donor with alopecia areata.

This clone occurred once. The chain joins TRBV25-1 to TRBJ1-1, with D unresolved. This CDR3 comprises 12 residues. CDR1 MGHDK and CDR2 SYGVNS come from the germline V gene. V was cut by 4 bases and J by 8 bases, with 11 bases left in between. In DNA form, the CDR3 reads TGTGCCAGCAGTGGTGATTTACGGGAAGCTTTCTTT. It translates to CASSGDLREAFF.

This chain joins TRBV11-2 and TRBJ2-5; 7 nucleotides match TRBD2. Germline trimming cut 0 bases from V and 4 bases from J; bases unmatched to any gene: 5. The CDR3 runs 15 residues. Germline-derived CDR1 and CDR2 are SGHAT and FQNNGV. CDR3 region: CASSLEDAGVETQYF. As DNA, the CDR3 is TGTGCCAGCAGCTTAGAGGACGCGGGGGTAGAGACCCAGTACTTC.

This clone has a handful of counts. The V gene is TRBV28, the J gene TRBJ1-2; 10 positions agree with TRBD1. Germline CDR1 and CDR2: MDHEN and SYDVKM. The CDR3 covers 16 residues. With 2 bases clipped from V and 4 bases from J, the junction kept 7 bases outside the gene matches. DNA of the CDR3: TGTGCCAGCAGTTTAGCGGACAGGGGGACTTCCTATGGCTACACCTTC. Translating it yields CASSLADRGTSYGYTF.

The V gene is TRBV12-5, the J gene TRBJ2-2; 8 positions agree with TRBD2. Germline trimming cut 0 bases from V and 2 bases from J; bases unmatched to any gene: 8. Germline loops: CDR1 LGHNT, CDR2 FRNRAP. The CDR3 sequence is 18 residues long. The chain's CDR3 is CASGLVSIAGTNTGELFF. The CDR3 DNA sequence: TGTGCTAGTGGTTTGGTCTCGATAGCGGGGACTAACACCGGGGAGCTGTTTTTT. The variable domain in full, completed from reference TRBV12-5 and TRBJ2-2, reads DARVTQTPRHKVTEMGQEVTMRCQPILGHNTVFWYRQTMMQGLELLAYFRNRAPLDDSGMPKDRFSAEMPDATLATLKIQPSEPRDSAVYFCASGLVSIAGTNTGELFFGEGSRLTVL.

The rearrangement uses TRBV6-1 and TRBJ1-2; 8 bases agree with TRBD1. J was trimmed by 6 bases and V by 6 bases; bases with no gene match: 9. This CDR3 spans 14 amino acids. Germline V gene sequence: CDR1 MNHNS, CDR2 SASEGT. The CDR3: CASRMTGDPDGYTF. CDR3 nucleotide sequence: TGTGCCAGCAGAATGACAGGGGACCCCGATGGCTACACCTTC.

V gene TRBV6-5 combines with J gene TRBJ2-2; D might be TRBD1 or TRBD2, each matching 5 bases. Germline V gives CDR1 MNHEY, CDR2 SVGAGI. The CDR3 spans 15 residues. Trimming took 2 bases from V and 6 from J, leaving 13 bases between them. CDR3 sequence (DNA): TGTGCCAGCAGTTACCGGGGCCTAGGGCCCGGGGAGCTGTTTTTT. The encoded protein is CASSYRGLGPGELFF.

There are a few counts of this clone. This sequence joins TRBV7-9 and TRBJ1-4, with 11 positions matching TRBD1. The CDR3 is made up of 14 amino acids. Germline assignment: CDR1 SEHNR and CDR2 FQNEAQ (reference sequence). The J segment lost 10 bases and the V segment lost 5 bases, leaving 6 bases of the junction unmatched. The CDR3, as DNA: TGTGCCAGCAGCCTTGGACAGGGGGCCGGAAAACTGTTTTTT. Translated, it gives CASSLGQGAGKLFF.

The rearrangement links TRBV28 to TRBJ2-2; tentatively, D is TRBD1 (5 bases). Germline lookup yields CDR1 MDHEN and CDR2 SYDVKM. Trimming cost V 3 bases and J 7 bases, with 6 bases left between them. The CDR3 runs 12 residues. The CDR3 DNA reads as TGTGCCAGCAGTTTTCAGGGCGGGGAGCTGTTTTTT. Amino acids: CASSFQGGELFF.

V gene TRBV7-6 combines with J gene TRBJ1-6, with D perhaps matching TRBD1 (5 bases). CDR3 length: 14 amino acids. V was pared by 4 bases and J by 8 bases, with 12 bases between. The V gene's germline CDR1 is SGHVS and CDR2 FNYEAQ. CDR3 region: CASSYEGWDSPLHF. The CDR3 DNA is TGTGCCAGCAGCTACGAGGGGTGGGATTCACCCCTCCACTTT.

The CDR3 sequence is CASWSSRGYTF. For the CDR3, the DNA is TGTGCCTCCTGGAGTTCCCGTGGCTACACCTTC. The chain carries TRBV27 and TRBJ1-2; D unresolved. Germline V lookup: CDR1 MNHEY, CDR2 SMNVEV (reference sequence). The CDR3 sequence is 11 residues long. The ends were cut back, 11 bases at V and 7 bases at J, with 14 bases in the middle.

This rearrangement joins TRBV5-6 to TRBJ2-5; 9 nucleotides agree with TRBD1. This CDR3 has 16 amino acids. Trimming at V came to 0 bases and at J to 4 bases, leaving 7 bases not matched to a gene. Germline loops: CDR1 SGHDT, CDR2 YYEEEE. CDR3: CASSLAWTGAGETQYF. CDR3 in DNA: TGTGCCAGCAGCTTGGCATGGACAGGGGCAGGAGAGACCCAGTACTTC.

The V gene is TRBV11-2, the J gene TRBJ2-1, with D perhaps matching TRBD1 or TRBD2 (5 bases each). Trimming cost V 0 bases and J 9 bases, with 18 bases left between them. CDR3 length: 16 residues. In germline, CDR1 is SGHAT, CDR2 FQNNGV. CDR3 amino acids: CASSLEAASWDAEQFF. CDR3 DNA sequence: TGTGCCAGCAGCTTAGAGGCGGCCAGTTGGGACGCTGAGCAGTTCTTC. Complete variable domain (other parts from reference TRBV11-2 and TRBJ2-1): EAGVAQSPRYKIIEKRQSVAFWCNPISGHATLYWYQQILGQGPKLLIQFQNNGVVDDSQLPKDRFSAERLKGVDSTLKIQPAKLEDSAVYLCASSLEAASWDAEQFFGPGTRLTVL.

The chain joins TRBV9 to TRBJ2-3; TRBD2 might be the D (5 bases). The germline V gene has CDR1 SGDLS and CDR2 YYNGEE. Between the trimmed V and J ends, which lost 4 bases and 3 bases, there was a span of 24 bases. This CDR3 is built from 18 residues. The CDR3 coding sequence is TGTGCCAGCAGCCCAAGAAGGCCGGACTCAGTCCCTACAGATACGCAGTATTTT. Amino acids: CASSPRRPDSVPTDTQYF.

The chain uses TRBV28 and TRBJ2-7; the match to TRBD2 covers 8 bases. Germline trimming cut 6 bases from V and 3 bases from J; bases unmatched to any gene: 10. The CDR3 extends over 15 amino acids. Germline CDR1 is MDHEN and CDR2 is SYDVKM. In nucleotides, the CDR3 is TGTGCCAGCAGCATCGGGAGGGGGGGATACTACGAGCAGTACTTC. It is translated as CASSIGRGGYYEQYF.

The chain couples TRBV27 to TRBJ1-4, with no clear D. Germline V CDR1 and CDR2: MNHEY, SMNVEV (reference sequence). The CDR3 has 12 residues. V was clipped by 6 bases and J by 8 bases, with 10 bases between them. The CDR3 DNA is TGTGCCAGCAGCCTACATGGCGAAAAACTGTTTTTT. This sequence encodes CASSLHGEKLFF.

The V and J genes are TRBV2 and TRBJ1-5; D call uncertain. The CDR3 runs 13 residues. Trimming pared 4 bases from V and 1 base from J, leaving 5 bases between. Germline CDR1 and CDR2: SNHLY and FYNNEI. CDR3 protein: CASSGQSNQPQHF. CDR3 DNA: TGTGCCAGCAGTGGGCAGAGCAATCAGCCCCAGCATTTT.

CDR3 region: CASSFDWTGAQETQYF. CDR3 DNA: TGTGCCAGCAGCTTTGACTGGACAGGGGCCCAAGAGACCCAGTACTTC. This chain links TRBV7-8 with TRBJ2-5; 9 bases map to TRBD1. The CDR3 length is 16 residues. Germline lookup yields CDR1 SGHVS and CDR2 FQNEAQ. V lost 3 bases, J lost 1 base, and 6 bases stayed unmatched.

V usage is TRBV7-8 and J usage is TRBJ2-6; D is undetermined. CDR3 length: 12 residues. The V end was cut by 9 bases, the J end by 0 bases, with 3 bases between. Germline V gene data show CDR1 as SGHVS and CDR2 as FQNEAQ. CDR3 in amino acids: CASSSGANVLTF. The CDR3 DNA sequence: TGTGCCAGTTCCTCTGGGGCCAACGTCCTGACTTTC.

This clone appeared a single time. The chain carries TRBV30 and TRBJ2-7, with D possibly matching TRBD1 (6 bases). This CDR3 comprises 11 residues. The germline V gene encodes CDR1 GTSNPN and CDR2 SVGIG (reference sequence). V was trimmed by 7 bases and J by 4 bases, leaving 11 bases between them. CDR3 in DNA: TGTGCCTACCAACAGGGATACGAGCAGTACTTC. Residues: CAYQQGYEQYF.

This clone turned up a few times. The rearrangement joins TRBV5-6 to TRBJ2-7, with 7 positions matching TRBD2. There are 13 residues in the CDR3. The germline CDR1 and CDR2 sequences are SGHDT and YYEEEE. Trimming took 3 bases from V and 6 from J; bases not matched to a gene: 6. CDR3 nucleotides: TGTGCCAGCAGCTGGGACTATAGCGCCGAGCAGTACTTC. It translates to CASSWDYSAEQYF.

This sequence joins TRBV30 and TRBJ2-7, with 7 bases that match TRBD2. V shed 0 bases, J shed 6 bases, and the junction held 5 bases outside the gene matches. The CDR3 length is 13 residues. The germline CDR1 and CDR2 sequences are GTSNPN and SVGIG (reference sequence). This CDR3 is CAWSVAAGAEQYF. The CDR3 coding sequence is TGTGCCTGGAGTGTAGCGGCGGGAGCCGAGCAGTACTTC.

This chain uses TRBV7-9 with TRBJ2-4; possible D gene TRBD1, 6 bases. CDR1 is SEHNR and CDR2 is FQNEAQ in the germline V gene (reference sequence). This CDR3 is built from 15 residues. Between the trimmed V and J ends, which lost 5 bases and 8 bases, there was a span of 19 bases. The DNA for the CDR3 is TGTGCCAGCAGCACGCAACCAGGGGATATCGACATTCAGTACTTC. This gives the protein CASSTQPGDIDIQYF.

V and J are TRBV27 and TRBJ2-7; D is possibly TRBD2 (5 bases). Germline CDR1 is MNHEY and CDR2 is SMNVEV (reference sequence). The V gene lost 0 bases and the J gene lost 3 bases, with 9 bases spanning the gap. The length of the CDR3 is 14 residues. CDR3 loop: CASSLSPSSYEQYF. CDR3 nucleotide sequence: TGTGCCAGCAGTTTATCGCCTAGCAGCTACGAGCAGTACTTC.

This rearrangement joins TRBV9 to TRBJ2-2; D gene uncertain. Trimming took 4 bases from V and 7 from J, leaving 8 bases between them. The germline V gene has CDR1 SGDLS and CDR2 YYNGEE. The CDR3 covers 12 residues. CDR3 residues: CASSLRSGELFF. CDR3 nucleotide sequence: TGTGCCAGCAGCCTTCGGAGCGGGGAGCTGTTTTTT.

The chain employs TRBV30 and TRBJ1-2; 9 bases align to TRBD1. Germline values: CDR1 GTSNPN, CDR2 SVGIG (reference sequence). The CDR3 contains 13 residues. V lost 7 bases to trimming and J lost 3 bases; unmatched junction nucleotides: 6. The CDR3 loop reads CASTDRGHYGYTF. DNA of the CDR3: TGTGCCTCCACGGACAGGGGACACTATGGCTACACCTTC.